The 30 T cell receptor beta chains given below trace back to one sample, sequenced in a study of graft-versus-host responses after intestinal transplantation. Generated by immunoSEQ multiplex PCR, the TCRdb table keeps only in-frame clones and is missing some. The sample gives tens of thousands of clones, less than 90% of which show up once; around 3.2% is in the top ten. The specimen was PBMCs, collected about 990 days after transplant. The receptor set was obtained from a human patient who received an intestinal transplant, so some T cells may come from the graft donor.

V is TRBV7-8 and J is TRBJ2-1; 7 bases are shared with TRBD2. The ends lost 5 bases at V and 4 bases at J; junction bases unmatched: 5. The germline V gene encodes CDR1 SGHVS and CDR2 FQNEAQ. The CDR3 extends over 14 amino acids. In DNA form, the CDR3 reads TGTGCCAGCAGCGGAAGCGGGGCTTACAATGAGCAGTTCTTC. The encoded protein is CASSGSGAYNEQFF.

The table lists this clone with a count of one. V and J are TRBV19 and TRBJ2-3; 14 nucleotides align to TRBD2. In germline, CDR1 is LNHDA, CDR2 SQIVND (reference sequence). J was trimmed by 7 bases and V by 3 bases; bases with no gene match: 6. This CDR3 is built from 16 residues. The CDR3 protein is CASSIRLAGGPNTQYF. The DNA of the CDR3 is TGTGCCAGTAGTATCCGACTAGCGGGAGGGCCGAATACGCAGTATTTT.

V and J are TRBV19 and TRBJ1-2, with D possibly matching TRBD1 (6 bases). CDR1 and CDR2 from the germline V gene are LNHDA and SQIVND (reference sequence). The CDR3 loop spans 13 amino acids. The V end lost 4 bases, the J end lost 4 bases, and 10 bases lay between the germline ends. In DNA, the CDR3 is TGTGCCAGTAGTACCCGGGGGCCCTATGGCTACACCTTC. This encodes CASSTRGPYGYTF.

The V gene is TRBV5-1, the J gene TRBJ2-5; D ambiguous. The germline V and J ends were trimmed by 4 bases and 1 base, with 11 bases remaining between them. From germline, CDR1 is SGHRS and CDR2 YFSETQ. The length of the CDR3 is 14 residues. For the CDR3, the DNA is TGCGCCAGCAGCCCCGCCCCAGGCCAAGAGACCCAGTACTTC. This encodes CASSPAPGQETQYF.

J is TRBJ2-3 and V is TRBV5-1, with 8 bases that match TRBD2. Germline V gene sequence: CDR1 SGHRS, CDR2 YFSETQ. Unmatched junction bases numbered 8, after V lost 4 bases and J lost 4 bases. This CDR3 spans 15 amino acids. CDR3 sequence (DNA): TGCGCCAGCAGCAGTCGGGGGGGGCCCCCAGATACGCAGTATTTT. The encoded protein is CASSSRGGPPDTQYF.

CDR3 sequence (DNA): TGCGCCAGCAGCCCGACTAGCGGTCGGATTAATGAGCAGTTCTTC. Translating it yields CASSPTSGRINEQFF. The chain carries TRBV5-1 and TRBJ2-1, with TRBD2 identical over 9 bases. The CDR3 is 15 residues long. Germline V CDR1 and CDR2: SGHRS, YFSETQ. The V gene end was trimmed by 4 bases and the J gene end by 7 bases; junction bases not matched to a gene: 9.

The chain employs TRBV19 and TRBJ1-2; D is undetermined. In germline, CDR1 is LNHDA, CDR2 SQIVND (reference sequence). The V and J ends lost 1 base and 8 bases respectively, with 14 bases between them. CDR3 length: 14 amino acids. The CDR3 loop is CASSIASSIEGYTF. Written as DNA, the CDR3 is TGTGCCAGTAGTATAGCGTCATCCATAGAAGGCTACACCTTC.

The V gene is TRBV14, the J gene TRBJ2-1, with a weak D call TRBD2 (7 bases). V lost 3 bases and J lost 5, with 14 bases in between. CDR3 length: 15 residues. The germline CDR1 and CDR2 sequences are SGHDN and FVKESK. Written as DNA, the CDR3 is TGTGCCAGCAGCCAGCGCGGGGGCCTAAACAATGAGCAGTTCTTC. Amino acid sequence: CASSQRGGLNNEQFF. Supplemented by reference TRBV14 and TRBJ2-1, the full variable domain reads EAGVTQFPSHSVIEKGQTVTLRCDPISGHDNLYWYRRVMGKEIKFLLHFVKESKQDESGMPNNRFLAERTGGTYSTLKVQPAELEDSGVYFCASSQRGGLNNEQFFGPGTRLTVL.

V usage is TRBV6-5 and J usage is TRBJ1-2, with no clear D. This CDR3 region has 14 residues. Per the germline V gene, CDR1 is MNHEY and CDR2 is SVGAGI. Trimming removed 4 bases at V and 6 bases at J, with 15 bases between. CDR3 sequence reads: CASSFGRVVDGYTF. The DNA of the CDR3 is TGTGCCAGCAGTTTTGGTAGGGTGGTAGATGGCTACACCTTC.

V usage is TRBV28 and J usage is TRBJ2-6; 9 nucleotides agree with TRBD1. This CDR3 is built from 18 residues. Germline trimming cut 7 bases from V and 2 bases from J; bases unmatched to any gene: 12. The germline V gene encodes CDR1 MDHEN and CDR2 SYDVKM. The CDR3, as DNA: TGTGCCAGCACCGTGGGGGGACAGGGTCTCCCTGGGGCCAACGTCCTGACTTTC. Protein product: CASTVGGQGLPGANVLTF. The whole variable domain, remainder taken from reference TRBV28 and TRBJ2-6, is DVKVTQSSRYLVKRTGEKVFLECVQDMDHENMFWYRQDPGLGLRLIYFSYDVKMKEKGDIPEGYSVSREKKERFSLILESASTNQTSMYLCASTVGGQGLPGANVLTFGAGSRLTVL.

The chain links TRBV19 to TRBJ1-5; 10 bases map to TRBD1. Germline V lookup: CDR1 LNHDA, CDR2 SQIVND (reference sequence). The V segment lost 4 bases and the J segment 4 bases; nucleotides outside the gene matches: 7. The CDR3 length is 16 residues. CDR3 in DNA: TGTGCCAGTAGTACGCCGGGACAGGGGATAAATCAGCCCCAGCATTTT. Residues: CASSTPGQGINQPQHF.

The chain uses TRBV7-9 and TRBJ1-2; TRBD1 matches at 11 bases. The CDR3 has 14 amino acids. V trimming: 3 bases; J trimming: 12 bases; junction bases outside the gene matches: 9. Germline CDR1 is SEHNR and CDR2 is FQNEAQ (reference sequence). The DNA for the CDR3 is TGTGCCAGCAGCTTTTTGCGGACAGGGGGCACCGACACCTTC. This translates into CASSFLRTGGTDTF.

CDR3 protein: CASSHYGRGTDTQYF. DNA for the CDR3: TGTGCCAGCAGCCATTACGGGCGCGGCACAGATACGCAGTATTTT. The chain links TRBV14 to TRBJ2-3; D remains ambiguous. The CDR3 loop spans 15 amino acids. Germline CDR1 reads SGHDN; CDR2 reads FVKESK. The V and J ends lost 3 bases and 1 base respectively, with 11 bases between them.

This clone was recorded only once. The chain recombines TRBV11-2 with TRBJ2-5; D gene uncertain. Deletions cut 2 bases from V and 4 bases from J, with 11 bases between. This CDR3 is built from 14 residues. Germline V gene data show CDR1 as SGHAT and CDR2 as FQNNGV. CDR3 sequence (DNA): TGTGCCAGCAGCTTACAGGTTTGGGGAGAGACCCAGTACTTC. It yields the protein CASSLQVWGETQYF.

The CDR3 region is CASSLVAGADTQYF. For the CDR3, the DNA is TGTGCCAGCAGTTTAGTAGCGGGAGCAGATACGCAGTATTTT. The chain joins TRBV27 to TRBJ2-3, with 9 bases lining up with TRBD2. The junction had 1 base not matched to a gene; V was cut back by 2 bases and J by 4 bases. Germline V gene sequence: CDR1 MNHEY, CDR2 SMNVEV (reference sequence). The length of the CDR3 is 14 residues.

This clone was detected only a few times. Here the CDR3 reads CSVGRGHGYTF. DNA of the CDR3: TGCAGCGTTGGGAGGGGCCATGGCTACACCTTC. J is TRBJ1-2 and V is TRBV29-1, with TRBD1 as a possible D gene (5 bases). V was cut by 4 bases and J by 6 bases, with 9 bases left in between. The CDR3 consists of 11 residues. Germline values: CDR1 SQVTM, CDR2 ANQGSEA.

The V call is TRBV4-2, the J call TRBJ2-5, with 7 bases aligning to TRBD2. The CDR3 is made up of 15 amino acids. Looked up from germline, CDR1 is LGHNA and CDR2 is YNFKEQ. The V and J ends lost 0 bases and 5 bases, in that order; junction bases with no gene match: 6. CDR3 nucleotide sequence: TGTGCCAGCAGCCAAGATAAGGGAGGGGTTGAGACCCAGTACTTC. This translates into CASSQDKGGVETQYF.

The chain employs TRBV6-4 and TRBJ2-1; perhaps D is TRBD1 or TRBD2 (5 bases each). Trimming pared 6 bases from V and 4 bases from J, leaving 13 bases between. The CDR3 covers 14 residues. CDR1 is MRHNA, CDR2 SNTAGT, per germline. The CDR3 protein is CASSPGPKYNEQFF. The DNA of the CDR3 is TGTGCCAGCAGCCCGGGACCGAAATACAATGAGCAGTTCTTC.

The chain is built from TRBV6-1 and TRBJ2-5; 12 positions agree with TRBD2. V was clipped by 3 bases and J by 5 bases; unmatched bases: 4. This CDR3 is built from 15 residues. Germline loops: CDR1 MNHNS, CDR2 SASEGT. The DNA of the CDR3 is TGTGCCAGCAGTGACCTAGCGGGGGGGCCTGAGACCCAGTACTTC. It encodes CASSDLAGGPETQYF.

The chain joins TRBV19 to TRBJ2-1; D perhaps matches TRBD2 (5 bases). Trimming removed 3 bases from V and 5 bases from J, with 11 bases in between. This CDR3 spans 14 amino acids. Per the germline V gene, CDR1 is LNHDA and CDR2 is SQIVND (reference sequence). CDR3 loop: CASSILLAHNEQFF. The CDR3, as DNA: TGTGCCAGTAGTATCCTCCTAGCTCACAATGAGCAGTTCTTC.

The V gene is TRBV29-1, the J gene TRBJ2-7; D remains unclear. V shed 4 bases and J shed 5 bases, with 12 bases lying between them. The CDR3 sequence is 12 residues long. Germline V gives CDR1 SQVTM, CDR2 ANQGSEA. In DNA, the CDR3 is TGCAGCGTTGGGTGGCGTATCCACGAGCAGTACTTC. This translates into CSVGWRIHEQYF.

This clone has just one count. This chain uses TRBV4-2 with TRBJ2-3, with a possible D match to TRBD2 (7 bases). The V and J ends lost 3 bases and 4 bases respectively, with 26 bases between them. The CDR3 loop spans 19 amino acids. Per germline, CDR1 LGHNA and CDR2 YNFKEQ. In DNA, the CDR3 is TGTGCCAGCAGCCATCCTACGACCCCCGGGGGGCTCTTAGCAGATACGCAGTATTTT. Its translation: CASSHPTTPGGLLADTQYF.

CDR3 residues: CASSYRDGGNTIYF. The CDR3 DNA follows: TGCGCCAGCAGCTATCGGGACGGTGGAAACACCATATATTTT. This chain connects TRBV5-1 to TRBJ1-3; D is possibly TRBD1 (5 bases). In germline, CDR1 is SGHRS, CDR2 YFSETQ. The V end was cut by 3 bases, the J end by 3 bases, with 10 bases between. The CDR3 is 14 amino acids.

For the CDR3, the DNA is TGTGCCAGCAGTCCAAACGGTGCAGGGGACTATGGCTACACCTTC. Protein sequence: CASSPNGAGDYGYTF. The chain uses TRBV28 and TRBJ1-2, with D perhaps TRBD1 (6 bases). Per germline, CDR1 MDHEN and CDR2 SYDVKM. This CDR3 has 15 amino acids. V shed 5 bases and J shed 3 bases, with 16 bases lying between them.

V usage is TRBV5-5 and J usage is TRBJ1-6; unclear D gene. Trimming removed 2 bases at V and 10 bases at J, with 7 bases between. CDR1 is SGHKS, CDR2 YYEKEE, per germline (reference sequence). This CDR3 contains 12 residues. The CDR3 DNA reads TGTGCCAGCAGCTTATTCTACTCACCCCTCCACTTT. Protein: CASSLFYSPLHF.

This CDR3 reads CASSLVGSTEAFF. The CDR3 bases are TGCGCCAGCAGCTTGGTCGGGAGCACTGAAGCTTTCTTT. This chain links TRBV5-1 with TRBJ1-1; D unresolved. V lost 0 bases and J lost 4, with 7 bases in between. The length of the CDR3 is 13 residues. Germline V gene lookup returns CDR1 SGHRS and CDR2 YFSETQ.

The chain recombines TRBV5-8 with TRBJ1-4; D not certain. V lost 0 bases, J lost 0 bases, and 12 bases lay in between. Per germline, CDR1 SGHTS and CDR2 YDEGEE. This CDR3 contains 17 residues. The CDR3, as DNA: TGTGCCAGCAGCTTGGTTTCCGGCCTTGCAACTAATGAAAAACTGTTTTTT. As protein: CASSLVSGLATNEKLFF.

The chain employs TRBV28 and TRBJ2-5; the D call may be TRBD1 or TRBD2 (5 bases each). The V gene lost 7 bases and the J gene lost 11 bases, with 20 bases spanning the gap. The CDR3 extends over 13 amino acids. Germline assignment: CDR1 MDHEN and CDR2 SYDVKM. CDR3 DNA sequence: TGTGCCAGCACCGTCATAAGGCTGGGGGAGCAGTACTTC. Amino acid sequence: CASTVIRLGEQYF.

This clone has just a few counts. The chain carries TRBV6-1 and TRBJ1-1, with D unclear. CDR1 and CDR2 from the germline V gene are MNHNS and SASEGT. The CDR3 is made up of 14 amino acids. Trimming removed 7 bases at V and 7 bases at J, with 19 bases between. The CDR3 reads CASTRSMEQGEAFF. Here the CDR3 DNA reads TGTGCCAGCACCAGGAGCATGGAGCAAGGTGAAGCTTTCTTT.

This clone has more than one count but fewer than ten. The V and J genes are TRBV29-1 and TRBJ1-1, with TRBD1 as a possible D gene (6 bases). CDR1 is SQVTM, CDR2 ANQGSEA, per germline. This CDR3 has 15 amino acids. Between the trimmed V and J ends, which lost 5 bases and 1 base, there was a span of 17 bases. DNA of the CDR3: TGCAGCGTTTTTGTGGGGGGCCCAGGGAACACTGAAGCTTTCTTT. Protein: CSVFVGGPGNTEAFF.